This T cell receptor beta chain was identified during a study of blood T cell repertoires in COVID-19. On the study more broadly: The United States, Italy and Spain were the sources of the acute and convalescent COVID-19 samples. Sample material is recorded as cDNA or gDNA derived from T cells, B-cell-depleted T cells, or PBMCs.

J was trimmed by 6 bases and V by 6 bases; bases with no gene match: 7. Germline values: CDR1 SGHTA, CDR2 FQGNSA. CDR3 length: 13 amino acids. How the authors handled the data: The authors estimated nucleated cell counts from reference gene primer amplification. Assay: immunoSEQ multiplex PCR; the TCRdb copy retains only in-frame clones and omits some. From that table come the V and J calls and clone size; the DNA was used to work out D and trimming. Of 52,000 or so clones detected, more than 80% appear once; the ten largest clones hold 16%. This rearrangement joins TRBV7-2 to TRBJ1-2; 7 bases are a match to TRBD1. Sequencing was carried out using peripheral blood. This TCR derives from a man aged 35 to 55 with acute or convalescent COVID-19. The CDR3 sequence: CASSLDRENGYTF. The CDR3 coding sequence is TGTGCCAGCAGTCTTGACAGGGAAAATGGCTACACCTTC. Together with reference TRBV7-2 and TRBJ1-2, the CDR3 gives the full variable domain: GAGVSQSPSNKVTEKGKDVELRCDPISGHTALYWYRQSLGQGLEFLIYFQGNSAPDKSGLPSDRFSAERTGGSVSTLTIQRTQQEDSAVYLCASSLDRENGYTFGSGTRLTVV.